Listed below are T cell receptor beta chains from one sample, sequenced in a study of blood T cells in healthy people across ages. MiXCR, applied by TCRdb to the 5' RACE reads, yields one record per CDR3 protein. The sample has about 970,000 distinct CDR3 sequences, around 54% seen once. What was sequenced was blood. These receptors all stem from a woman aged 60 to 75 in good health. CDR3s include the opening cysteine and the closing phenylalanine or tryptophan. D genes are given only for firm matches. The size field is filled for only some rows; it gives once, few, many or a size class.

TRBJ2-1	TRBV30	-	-	TGTGCCTGGAGCAAGGGGCACCTCTACAATGAGCAGTTCTTC	CAWSKGHLYNEQFF
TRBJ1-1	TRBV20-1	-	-	TGCAGTGCTAGAGATGCTAAGAGGAACACTGAAGCTTTCTTT	CSARDAKRNTEAFF
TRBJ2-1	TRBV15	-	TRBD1	TGTGCCACCAGCAGGGAAACAGGGGGTTCCTACAATGAGCAGTTCTTC	CATSRETGGSYNEQFF
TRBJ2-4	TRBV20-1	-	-	TGCAGTGCTAACAGACAGGAAAACATTCAGTACTTC	CSANRQENIQYF
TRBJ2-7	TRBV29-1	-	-	TGCAGCGTTGCAGGGGCCAGGGTTACAGGACTAGAGCTTGTCGAGCAGTACTTC	CSVAGARVTGLELVEQYF
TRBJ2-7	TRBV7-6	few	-	TGTGCCAGCAGCGTAGCGCTCCGCTACGAGCAGTACTTC	CASSVALRYEQYF
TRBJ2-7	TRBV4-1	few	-	TGCGCCAGCAGCCAAGTTTCGAACTCCTACGAGCAGTACTTC	CASSQVSNSYEQYF
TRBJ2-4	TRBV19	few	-	TGTGCCAGTACCGATCTAGCCAAAAACATTCAGTACTTC	CASTDLAKNIQYF
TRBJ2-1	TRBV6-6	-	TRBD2	TGTGCCAGCAGGGTAGCGGGAGGTTTCGCCGAGCAGTTCTTC	CASRVAGGFAEQFF
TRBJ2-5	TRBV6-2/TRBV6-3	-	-	TGTGCCAGCACCAGTCGAGAGACCCAGTACTTC	CASTSRETQYF
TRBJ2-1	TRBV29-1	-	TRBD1	TGCAGCGTTGACCGGGACAGGGGACTCAATGAGCAGTTCTTC	CSVDRDRGLNEQFF
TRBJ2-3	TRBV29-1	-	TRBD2	TGCAGCGAGAGCGGGGCTAGCACAGATACGCAGTATTTT	CSESGASTDTQYF